Listed below are T cell receptor beta chains from one sample, sequenced in a study of somatic mutations in cytotoxic T cells in rheumatoid arthritis. Some clones are missing from TCRdb's copy, which holds only in-frame ones; the method was immunoSEQ multiplex PCR. In the table there are 18,000 or so clones, 73% of which are singletons. Sequenced: CD8+ T cells sorted from blood. These receptors all come from a woman aged 55-69 years in good health. The CDR3 runs from the conserved cysteine through the conserved F or W. A D gene is named only where the DNA matches it firmly. Expanded clones are given a class, and other clones once, few, many or no size at all.

TGTGCCAGCAGCTTAGGGGGTAGCGGGTTTGAGCAGTTCTTC,CASSLGGSGFEQFF,TRBJ2-1,TRBD2,TRBV11-2,medium-sized
TGCAGCGTTGAAGCAAGCGAGGGCACTGAAGCTTTCTTT,CSVEASEGTEAFF,TRBJ1-1,.,TRBV29-1,.
TGTGCCAGTAGCGTCCAGATGAACACTGAAGCTTTCTTT,CASSVQMNTEAFF,TRBJ1-1,.,TRBV19,.
TGTGCCAGTAGTATCCATCTACCGGCAGCTCCTAGGGATTCACCCCTCCACTTT,CASSIHLPAAPRDSPLHF,TRBJ1-6,.,TRBV19,.
TGTGCCAGCAGTGTGAGAGGCCCTAGCTCTGGAAACACCATATATTTT,CASSVRGPSSGNTIYF,TRBJ1-3,.,TRBV2,.
TGTGCCAGCAGCTCCTGGGACACCAACGAGCAGTACTTC,CASSSWDTNEQYF,TRBJ2-7,.,TRBV7-8,.
TGTGCCAGCAGTTGGGGACAGGAGCAGGGCGAGCAGTACTTC,CASSWGQEQGEQYF,TRBJ2-7,TRBD1,TRBV6-5,.
TGTGCCAGTAGTACCCCGGGACAGGGGGCGAATTCACCCCTCCACTTT,CASSTPGQGANSPLHF,TRBJ1-6,TRBD1,TRBV19,medium-sized
TGTGCCCGATGGGGGCAGGGACATAGCAATCAGCCCCAGCATTTT,CARWGQGHSNQPQHF,TRBJ1-5,.,TRBV5-4,.
TGTGCCAGCAGCTTAGCGGCGTTGAACAGGCGGAACACCGGGGAGCTGTTTTTT,CASSLAALNRRNTGELFF,TRBJ2-2,.,TRBV7-9,.
TGTGCCAGCAGCTTGGCAGGGGACCCATATGGCTACACCTTC,CASSLAGDPYGYTF,TRBJ1-2,.,TRBV5-6,.
TGTGCCAGCAGTGCCGAGTTCTTC,CASSAEFF,TRBJ2-1,.,TRBV6-1,.
TGTGCCAGCAGCTTTAGTTTCGTATTAGCCTACACCTTC,CASSFSFVLAYTF,TRBJ1-2,.,TRBV7-9,.
TGTGCCTCCGGGGCAGATCCCAATGAGCAGTTCTTC,CASGADPNEQFF,TRBJ2-1,.,TRBV25-1,.
TGTGCCAGCAGGGACTTAGAGGGAGGGGTTACTGAAGCTTTCTTT,CASRDLEGGVTEAFF,TRBJ1-1,.,TRBV7-9,.
TGTGCCAGCAGCGCCCCCCCTAACTATGGCTACACCTTC,CASSAPPNYGYTF,TRBJ1-2,.,TRBV7-9,once
TGTGCCAGCAGCCCCCATAACCTGCGGGGGGCGGACACTGAAGCTTTCTTT,CASSPHNLRGADTEAFF,TRBJ1-1,.,TRBV7-9,.
TGTGCCAGCAGTCCGCAGGGGGGCGAGCAGTACTTC,CASSPQGGEQYF,TRBJ2-7,.,TRBV27,.
TGTGCCAGCAGTTTACCGGGCATGAACACTGAAGCTTTCTTT,CASSLPGMNTEAFF,TRBJ1-1,.,TRBV27,.
TGTGCCAGCAGTGAAGCACCAGGGGGCTACGAGCAGTACTTC,CASSEAPGGYEQYF,TRBJ2-7,TRBD1,TRBV6-4,.
TGTGCCAGCAGCTTGGAAGGGGAAGAGACCCAGTACTTC,CASSLEGEETQYF,TRBJ2-5,.,TRBV5-4,.
TGTGCCAGCAGTGAAGCCGTAGACAGGGCGGCTCAGCCCCAGCATTTT,CASSEAVDRAAQPQHF,TRBJ1-5,TRBD1,TRBV6-1,.
TGTGCCATCAGTGAGGAGCGGACAGTTCCCAAAAACATTCAGTACTTC,CAISEERTVPKNIQYF,TRBJ2-4,.,TRBV10-3,.
TGTGCCAGCATGGCCTGGGGGGGAGCGGTCACCGGGGAGCTGTTTTTT,CASMAWGGAVTGELFF,TRBJ2-2,TRBD2,TRBV27,.
TGTGCCAGCAGCTCCTCCGGGACTGAGCAGTTCTTC,CASSSSGTEQFF,TRBJ2-1,.,TRBV7-9,.
TGTGCCAGCAGCGTAGGGGCCGGGACTAGCGGCACTCGGGAGCAGTACTTC,CASSVGAGTSGTREQYF,TRBJ2-7,TRBD2,TRBV9,.
TGTGCCAGCAGCTTGCCGGACAGGGCGGGCGAGCAGTTCTTC,CASSLPDRAGEQFF,TRBJ2-1,TRBD1,TRBV9,.
TGTGCCAGCAGCCCCTCTTTAGCAGGGGGCGCCAAAAACATTCAGTACTTC,CASSPSLAGGAKNIQYF,TRBJ2-4,TRBD1,TRBV5-5,.
TGTGCCAGTAGTATAGGGGCTAGCGGGGACTACGAGCAGTACTTC,CASSIGASGDYEQYF,TRBJ2-7,TRBD2,TRBV19,.
TGTGCCAGCAGTTACAGGACCCAGGCAGGGCTGGACGAGCAGTACTTC,CASSYRTQAGLDEQYF,TRBJ2-7,.,TRBV6-5,.
TGTGCCAGCAGTGTTAACAGAGCGAACACCGGGGAGCTGTTTTTT,CASSVNRANTGELFF,TRBJ2-2,.,TRBV2,.
TGTGCCATCAGTGAGTCTTCATCCGACCCATACGAGCAGTACTTC,CAISESSSDPYEQYF,TRBJ2-7,.,TRBV10-3,.
TGTGCCAGCAGCCAGATCGGAGGGGAGACCCAGTACTTC,CASSQIGGETQYF,TRBJ2-5,.,TRBV5-5,.
TGTGCCAGCAGCCCCCCAAACAGGGCGGCCTACGAGCAGTACTTC,CASSPPNRAAYEQYF,TRBJ2-7,.,TRBV7-9,once
TGCGCCAGCAGCCAAGGCAATTCACCCCTCCACTTT,CASSQGNSPLHF,TRBJ1-6,.,TRBV4-1,.
TGTGCCAGTAGAGACAGGGGGAACACTGAAGCTTTCTTT,CASRDRGNTEAFF,TRBJ1-1,TRBD1,TRBV19,.
TGCGCCAGCAGCCCTAACAGGGGTAACGAGCAGTACTTC,CASSPNRGNEQYF,TRBJ2-7,TRBD1,TRBV5-1,once
TGCGCCAGCAGCCATGCCGGTGGGAACTATGGCTACACCTTC,CASSHAGGNYGYTF,TRBJ1-2,.,TRBV4-1,.
TGTGCCAGCAGCTTGGGGGCCTCCCCCGCCGGGGAGCTGTTTTTT,CASSLGASPAGELFF,TRBJ2-2,.,TRBV5-4,few
TGTGCCAGCAGCCCACAGGGGGCTGGAACCGGGGAGCTGTTTTTT,CASSPQGAGTGELFF,TRBJ2-2,TRBD1,TRBV27,.
TGTGCCAGCAGTTTTGAGACTAGCGGGTACAATGAGCAGTTCTTC,CASSFETSGYNEQFF,TRBJ2-1,TRBD2,TRBV28,.
TGCGCCAGCAGCGAAGGGGGATCTAACTATGGCTACACCTTC,CASSEGGSNYGYTF,TRBJ1-2,.,TRBV4-1,.
TGCAGCGTTGAAGATCAAGGGGAGTCCCGCTCCTACAATGAGCAGTTCTTC,CSVEDQGESRSYNEQFF,TRBJ2-1,.,TRBV29-1,once
TGTGCCATCCTTCAGGGGTGGGGTGAAGCTTTCTTT,CAILQGWGEAFF,TRBJ1-1,.,TRBV6-1,.
TGTGCCTGGATTTCCACTGAAGCTTTCTTT,CAWISTEAFF,TRBJ1-1,.,TRBV30,.
TGTGCCAGTAGTGCAGGGGCAGCCTACGAGCAGTACTTC,CASSAGAAYEQYF,TRBJ2-7,.,TRBV19,.
TGTGCCAGCAGTTTTTACGCAGGGGTGAACACTGAAGCTTTCTTT,CASSFYAGVNTEAFF,TRBJ1-1,.,TRBV27,.
TGTGCCAGCAGCCCCCGGGACAGGGTGGAGCAGTTCTTC,CASSPRDRVEQFF,TRBJ2-1,TRBD1,TRBV2,.